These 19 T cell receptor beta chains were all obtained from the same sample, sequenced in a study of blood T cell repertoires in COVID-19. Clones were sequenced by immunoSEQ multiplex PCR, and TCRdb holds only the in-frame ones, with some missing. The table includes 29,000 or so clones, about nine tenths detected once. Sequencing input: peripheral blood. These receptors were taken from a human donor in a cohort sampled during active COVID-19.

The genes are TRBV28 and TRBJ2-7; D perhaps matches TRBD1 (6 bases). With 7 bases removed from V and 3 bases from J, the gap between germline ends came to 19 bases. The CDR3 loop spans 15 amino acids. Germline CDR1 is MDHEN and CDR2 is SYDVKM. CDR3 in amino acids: CASMSDRKPVYEQYF. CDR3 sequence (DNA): TGTGCCAGCATGTCGGACAGAAAGCCCGTCTACGAGCAGTACTTC.

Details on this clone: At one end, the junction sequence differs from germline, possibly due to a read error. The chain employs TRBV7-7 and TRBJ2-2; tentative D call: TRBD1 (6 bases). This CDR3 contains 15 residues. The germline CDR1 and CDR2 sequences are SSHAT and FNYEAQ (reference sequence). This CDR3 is CASRVGAGNTGELFF. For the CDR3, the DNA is TGTGCTAGCAGAGTGGGGGCAGGTAACACCGGGGAGCTGTTTTTT.

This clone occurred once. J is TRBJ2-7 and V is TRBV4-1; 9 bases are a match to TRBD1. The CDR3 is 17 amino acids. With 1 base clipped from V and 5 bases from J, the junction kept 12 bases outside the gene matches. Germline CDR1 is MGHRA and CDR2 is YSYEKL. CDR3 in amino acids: CASSQVRRDREFHEQYF. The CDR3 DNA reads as TGCGCCAGCAGCCAAGTAAGGCGGGACAGGGAATTCCACGAGCAGTACTTC.

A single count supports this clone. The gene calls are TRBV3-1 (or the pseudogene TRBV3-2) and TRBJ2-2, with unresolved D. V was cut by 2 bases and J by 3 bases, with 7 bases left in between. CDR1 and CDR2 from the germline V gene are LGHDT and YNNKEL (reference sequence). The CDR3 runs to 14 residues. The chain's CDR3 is CASSQRRYTGELFF. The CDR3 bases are TGTGCCAGCAGCCAACGCAGGTACACCGGGGAGCTGTTTTTT.

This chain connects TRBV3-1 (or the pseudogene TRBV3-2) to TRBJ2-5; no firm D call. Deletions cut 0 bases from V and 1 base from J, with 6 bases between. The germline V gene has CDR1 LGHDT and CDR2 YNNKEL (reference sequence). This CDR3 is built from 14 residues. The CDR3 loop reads CASSQDRFQETQYF. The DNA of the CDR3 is TGTGCCAGCAGCCAAGATCGTTTCCAAGAGACCCAGTACTTC.

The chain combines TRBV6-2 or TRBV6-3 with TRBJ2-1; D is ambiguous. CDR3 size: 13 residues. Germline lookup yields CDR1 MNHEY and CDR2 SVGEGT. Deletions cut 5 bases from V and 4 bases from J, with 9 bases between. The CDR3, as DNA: TGTGCCAGCAGTGCGACTTCTTACAATGAGCAGTTCTTC. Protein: CASSATSYNEQFF.

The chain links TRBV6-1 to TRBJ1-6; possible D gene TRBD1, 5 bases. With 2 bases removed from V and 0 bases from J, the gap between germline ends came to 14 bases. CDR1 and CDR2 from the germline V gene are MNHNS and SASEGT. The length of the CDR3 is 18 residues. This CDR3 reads CASSEYRQRSSYNSPLHF. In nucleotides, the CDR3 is TGTGCCAGCAGTGAATACAGGCAGAGAAGCTCCTATAATTCACCCCTCCACTTT.

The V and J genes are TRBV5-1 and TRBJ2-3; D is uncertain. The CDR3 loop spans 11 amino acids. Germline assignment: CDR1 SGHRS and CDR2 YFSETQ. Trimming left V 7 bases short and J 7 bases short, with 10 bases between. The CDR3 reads CASGDSYTQYF. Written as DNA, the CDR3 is TGCGCCAGCGGAGATTCTTATACGCAGTATTTT. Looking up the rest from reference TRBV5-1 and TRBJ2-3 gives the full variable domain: KAGVTQTPRYLIKTRGQQVTLSCSPISGHRSVSWYQQTPGQGLQFLFEYFSETQRNKGNFPGRFSGRQFSNSRSEMNVSTLELGDSALYLCASGDSYTQYFGPGTRLTVL.

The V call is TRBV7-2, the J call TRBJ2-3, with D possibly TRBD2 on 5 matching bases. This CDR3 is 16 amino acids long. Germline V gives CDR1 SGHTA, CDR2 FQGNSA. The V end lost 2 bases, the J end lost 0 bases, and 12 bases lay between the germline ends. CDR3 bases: TGTGCCAGCAGCTTATTAGCCGGACTCAGCACAGATACGCAGTATTTT. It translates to CASSLLAGLSTDTQYF.

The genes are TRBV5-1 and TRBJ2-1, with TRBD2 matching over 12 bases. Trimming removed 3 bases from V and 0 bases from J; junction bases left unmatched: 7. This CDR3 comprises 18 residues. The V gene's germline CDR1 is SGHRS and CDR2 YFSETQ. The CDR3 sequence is CASSYRLAGESSYNEQFF. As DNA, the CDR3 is TGCGCCAGCAGCTATAGACTAGCGGGGGAAAGCTCCTACAATGAGCAGTTCTTC. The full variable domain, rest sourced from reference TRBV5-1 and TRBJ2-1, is KAGVTQTPRYLIKTRGQQVTLSCSPISGHRSVSWYQQTPGQGLQFLFEYFSETQRNKGNFPGRFSGRQFSNSRSEMNVSTLELGDSALYLCASSYRLAGESSYNEQFFGPGTRLTVL.

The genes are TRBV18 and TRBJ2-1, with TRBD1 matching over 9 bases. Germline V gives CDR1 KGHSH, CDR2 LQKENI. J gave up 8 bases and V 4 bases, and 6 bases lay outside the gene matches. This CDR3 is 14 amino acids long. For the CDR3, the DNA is TGTGCCAGCTCACTCGACAGGGGGTCGGATGAGCAGTTCTTC. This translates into CASSLDRGSDEQFF.

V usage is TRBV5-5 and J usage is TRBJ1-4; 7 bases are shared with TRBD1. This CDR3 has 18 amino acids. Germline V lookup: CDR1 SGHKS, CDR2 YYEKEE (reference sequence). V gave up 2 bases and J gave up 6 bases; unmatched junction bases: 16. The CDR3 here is CASSFLGQSKTIHEKLFF. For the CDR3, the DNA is TGTGCCAGCAGCTTCTTGGGACAGTCTAAAACCATTCATGAAAAACTGTTTTTT.

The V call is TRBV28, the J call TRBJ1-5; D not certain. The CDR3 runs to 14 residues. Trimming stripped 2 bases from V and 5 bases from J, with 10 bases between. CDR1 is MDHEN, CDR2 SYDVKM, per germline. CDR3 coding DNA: TGTGCCAGCAGTTTAGACACCTCATATCAGCCCCAGCATTTT. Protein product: CASSLDTSYQPQHF.

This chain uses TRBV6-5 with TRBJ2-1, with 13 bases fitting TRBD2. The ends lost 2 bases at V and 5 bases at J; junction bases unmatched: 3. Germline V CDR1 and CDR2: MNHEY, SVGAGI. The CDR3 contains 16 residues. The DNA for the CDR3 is TGTGCCAGCAGTTACGGACTAGCGGGGGCGAACAATGAGCAGTTCTTC. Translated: CASSYGLAGANNEQFF.

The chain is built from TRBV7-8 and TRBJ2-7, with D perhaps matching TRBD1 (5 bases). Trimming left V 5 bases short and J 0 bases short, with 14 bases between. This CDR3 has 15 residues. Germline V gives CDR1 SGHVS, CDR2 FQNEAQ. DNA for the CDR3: TGTGCCAGCAGCCCAAAAACGACAGTCTCCTACGAGCAGTACTTC. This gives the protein CASSPKTTVSYEQYF. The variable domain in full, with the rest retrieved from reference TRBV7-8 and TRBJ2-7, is GAGVSQSPRYKVAKRGQDVALRCDPISGHVSLFWYQQALGQGPEFLTYFQNEAQLDKSGLPSDRFFAERPEGSVSTLKIQRTQQEDSAVYLCASSPKTTVSYEQYFGPGTRLTVT.

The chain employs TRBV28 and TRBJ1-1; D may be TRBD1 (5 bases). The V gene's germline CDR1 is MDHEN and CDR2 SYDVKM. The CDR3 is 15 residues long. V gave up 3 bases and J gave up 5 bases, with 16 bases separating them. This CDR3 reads CASSLYVAGKTEAFF. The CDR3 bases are TGTGCCAGCAGTTTGTATGTTGCAGGGAAGACTGAAGCTTTCTTT.

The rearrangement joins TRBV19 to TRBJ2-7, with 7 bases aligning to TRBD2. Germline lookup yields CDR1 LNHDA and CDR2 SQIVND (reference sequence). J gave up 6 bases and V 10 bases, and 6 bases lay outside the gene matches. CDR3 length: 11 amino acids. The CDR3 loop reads CATRSGVEQYF. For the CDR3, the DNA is TGTGCCACCCGGAGCGGGGTCGAGCAGTACTTC. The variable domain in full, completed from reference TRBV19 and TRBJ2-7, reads DGGITQSPKYLFRKEGQNVTLSCEQNLNHDAMYWYRQDPGQGLRLIYYSQIVNDFQKGDIAEGYSVSREKKESFPLTVTSAQKNPTAFYLCATRSGVEQYFGPGTRLTVT.

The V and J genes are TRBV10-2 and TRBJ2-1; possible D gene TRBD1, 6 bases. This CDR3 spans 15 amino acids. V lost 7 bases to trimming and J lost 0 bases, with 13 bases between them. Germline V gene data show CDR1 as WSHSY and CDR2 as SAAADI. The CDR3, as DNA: TGCGCCAGCACGGGGTCAGGGGTCTCCTACAATGAGCAGTTCTTC. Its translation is CASTGSGVSYNEQFF.

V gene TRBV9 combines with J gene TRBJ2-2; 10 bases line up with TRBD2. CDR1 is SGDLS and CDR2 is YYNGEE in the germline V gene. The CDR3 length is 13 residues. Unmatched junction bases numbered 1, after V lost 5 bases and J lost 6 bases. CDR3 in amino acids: CASRAGGPGELFF. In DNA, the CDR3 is TGTGCCAGCAGAGCGGGGGGGCCCGGGGAGCTGTTTTTT.